A selection of T cell receptor beta chains follows, all from one sample in a study of blood T cell repertoires in COVID-19. Sequencing used immunoSEQ multiplex PCR; TCRdb keeps in-frame clones, though not all of them. There are approximately 150,000 clones in the sample; over 70% occur only once, and roughly 2% lies in the top ten. Sequencing was performed on peripheral blood. The receptors here all came from a woman between 55 and 75 years old with acute or convalescent COVID-19. Both conserved end residues are part of each CDR3. The order of the fields is D gene, J gene, clone size, V gene, CDR3 protein, CDR3 DNA. The D gene is left open where the match is weak. Some rows have no size entry. The others give once, few or many, or a class for an expanded clone.

>-|TRBJ2-1|-|TRBV10-1
CASSERYSYNEQFF
TGCGCCAGCAGTGAGCGGTACTCCTACAATGAGCAGTTCTTC
>-|TRBJ1-2|few|TRBV7-9
CASSFSGLRGYTF
TGTGCCAGCAGCTTTTCCGGGTTGCGAGGCTACACCTTC
>TRBD1|TRBJ1-1|-|TRBV28
CASRPGQGSTTEAFF
TGTGCCAGCAGACCGGGACAGGGGTCCACCACTGAAGCTTTCTTT
>-|TRBJ2-2|-|TRBV28
CASSPGYSGELFF
TGTGCCAGCAGTCCGGGGTATTCCGGGGAGCTGTTTTTT
>TRBD1|TRBJ1-4|-|TRBV7-8
CASSLEQDRAREKLFF
TGTGCCAGCAGCTTAGAACAGGACAGGGCTAGAGAAAAACTGTTTTTT
>TRBD2|TRBJ2-3|-|TRBV3-1/TRBV3-2
CASSQGLAGPSTDTQYF
TGTGCCAGCAGCCAAGGACTAGCGGGACCAAGCACAGATACGCAGTATTTT
>TRBD2|TRBJ2-1|-|TRBV7-2
CASSFTILAGDEQFF
TGTGCCAGCAGCTTTACGATACTAGCGGGAGATGAGCAGTTCTTC
>-|TRBJ1-2|-|TRBV5-1
CASSFSNPGIGGYTF
TGCGCCAGCAGCTTCAGCAACCCAGGGATAGGAGGCTACACCTTC
>TRBD2|TRBJ2-3|-|TRBV7-3
CASSLMGGADTQYF
TGTGCCAGCAGCTTAATGGGAGGGGCAGATACGCAGTATTTT
>-|TRBJ2-7|-|TRBV4-1
CASSLRVAASVEQYF
TGCGCCAGCAGCCTGAGGGTAGCGGCCTCCGTAGAGCAGTACTTC
>-|TRBJ2-1|-|TRBV5-1
CASSLGEQQFF
TGCGCCAGCAGCTTGGGAGAGCAGCAGTTCTTC
>-|TRBJ1-5|-|TRBV2
CASSQGRVNQPQHF
TGTGCCAGCAGTCAGGGGAGGGTCAATCAGCCCCAGCATTTT
>-|TRBJ1-2|-|TRBV6-5
CASNRDNTYGYTF
TGTGCCAGCAATAGGGACAACACGTATGGCTACACCTTC
>-|TRBJ1-5|few|TRBV2
CASTPGSNQPQHF
TGTGCCAGCACCCCGGGGAGCAATCAGCCCCAGCATTTT
>-|TRBJ1-5|few|TRBV20-1
CSAQGVQPQHF
TGCAGTGCCCAAGGGGTTCAGCCCCAGCATTTT
>TRBD1|TRBJ1-4|-|TRBV3-1/TRBV3-2
CASSQRTGREKLFF
TGTGCCAGCAGCCAACGGACAGGTCGCGAAAAACTGTTTTTT